This T cell receptor (beta chain) is from a study of CD8+ T cells in alopecia areata. Regarding the study as a whole: A single nonresponder leaves the baseline CD8+ expansion link to response uncertain.

Following extraction, RNA underwent reverse transcription to cDNA, which served as the sequencing template. Sequencing was performed with immunoSEQ multiplex PCR; in TCRdb, only in-frame clones are kept and a portion is missing. The data show roughly 280,000 clones, about 62% seen once. In the case of this clone: As yet, its antigen is unknown.

Treatment: oral pan-JAK inhibitor, 5-10 mg twice daily. The CDR3 has 10 amino acids. Germline V CDR1 and CDR2: GTSNPN, SVGIG (reference sequence). Trimming pared 1 base from V and 3 bases from J, leaving 0 bases between. This receptor was taken from a human donor with alopecia areata. The rearrangement uses TRBV30 and TRBJ1-1; D gene ambiguous. The sample here was CD4+ T cells sorted from blood, taken around week 52, from a patient treated with tofacitinib. The CDR3: CAWSDTEAFF. In DNA, the CDR3 is TGTGCCTGGAGTGACACTGAAGCTTTCTTT.